These 29 T cell receptor beta chains were sequenced from one sample in a study of T cells in localized non-small cell lung cancer. TCRdb keeps only in-frame clones here, not all; method: immunoSEQ multiplex PCR. In the table there are approximately 33,000 clones, approximately 88% of which are singletons. Sequenced here: peripheral blood, sampled before any cancer treatment. Receptors were obtained from a woman between 40 and 69 years old with stage I lung adenocarcinoma.

The V call is TRBV19, the J call TRBJ1-5; a weak D match, TRBD1 (6 bases). CDR3 length: 15 residues. CDR1 and CDR2 from the germline V gene are LNHDA and SQIVND (reference sequence). With 3 bases removed from V and 4 bases from J, the gap between germline ends came to 13 bases. DNA for the CDR3: TGTGCCAGTAGTATCCTGGACAGCTTTAATCAGCCCCAGCATTTT. Amino acid sequence: CASSILDSFNQPQHF.

This chain uses TRBV6-1 with TRBJ2-2; D gene ambiguous. CDR1 MNHNS and CDR2 SASEGT come from the germline V gene. V lost 3 bases and J 5 bases, leaving 13 bases between the germline ends. This CDR3 has 15 residues. This chain's CDR3 is CASSDQPGSTGELFF. CDR3 nucleotides: TGTGCCAGCAGTGACCAGCCCGGGTCAACCGGGGAGCTGTTTTTT.

The V gene is TRBV28, the J gene TRBJ1-2, with D hard to call. Germline V lookup: CDR1 MDHEN, CDR2 SYDVKM. This CDR3 region has 12 residues. Between the trimmed V and J ends, which lost 3 bases and 2 bases, there was a span of 4 bases. CDR3 DNA sequence: TGTGCCAGCAGTTTTAAGAACTATGGCTACACCTTC. Translation: CASSFKNYGYTF.

The genes are TRBV28 and TRBJ2-7; D possibly corresponds to TRBD1 (6 bases). V lost 11 bases to trimming and J lost 5 bases, with 25 bases between them. Germline CDR1 reads MDHEN; CDR2 reads SYDVKM. The CDR3 spans 15 residues. The CDR3 region has the DNA TGTGCCCACACCCCTTCGACGGGACACGTGGACGAGCAGTACTTC. As protein: CAHTPSTGHVDEQYF.

A single count supports this clone. This rearrangement joins TRBV7-3 to TRBJ2-1; 12 nucleotides line up with TRBD2. Unmatched junction bases numbered 9, after V lost 5 bases and J lost 7 bases. The CDR3 sequence is 16 residues long. Germline V gene sequence: CDR1 SGHTA, CDR2 FQGTGA. Here the CDR3 reads CASSATPSGGVNEQFF. The CDR3, as DNA: TGTGCCAGCAGCGCCACTCCTAGCGGGGGGGTGAATGAGCAGTTCTTC.

This clone has more than one count but fewer than ten. The rearrangement links TRBV7-2 to TRBJ1-6, with 7 positions matching TRBD1. The V and J ends lost 5 bases and 9 bases, in that order; junction bases with no gene match: 7. The CDR3 has 14 residues. Germline assignment: CDR1 SGHTA and CDR2 FQGNSA. The CDR3 DNA reads TGTGCCAGCAGCCAGCAGGGGGAGGTTTCACCCCTCCACTTT. It yields the protein CASSQQGEVSPLHF.

CDR3 DNA: TGCGCCAGCAGCCCTTGGGAGAATTCACCCCTCCACTTT. It codes for CASSPWENSPLHF. V usage is TRBV4-1 and J usage is TRBJ1-6; D unresolved. Germline V gene sequence: CDR1 MGHRA, CDR2 YSYEKL. The germline V and J ends were trimmed by 4 bases and 7 bases, with 8 bases remaining between them. CDR3 length equals 13 residues.

This clone was seen a single time. This chain connects TRBV19 to TRBJ2-1; 8 bases align to TRBD2. This CDR3 contains 16 residues. Losses at the gene ends were 5 bases for V and 2 bases for J; bases not matched to a gene: 8. Per the germline V gene, CDR1 is LNHDA and CDR2 is SQIVND (reference sequence). The CDR3 coding sequence is TGTGCCAGTAGTCACGGAGCGGGGGCAACCTACAATGAGCAGTTCTTC. Its protein is CASSHGAGATYNEQFF. Based on the CDR3 plus reference TRBV19 and TRBJ2-1, the full variable domain is DGGITQSPKYLFRKEGQNVTLSCEQNLNHDAMYWYRQDPGQGLRLIYYSQIVNDFQKGDIAEGYSVSREKKESFPLTVTSAQKNPTAFYLCASSHGAGATYNEQFFGPGTRLTVL.

This rearrangement joins TRBV2 to TRBJ2-7; 9 bases line up with TRBD2. V dropped 6 bases and J dropped 0; count of bases not matched to a gene: 6. Germline V gives CDR1 SNHLY, CDR2 FYNNEI. This CDR3 has 15 amino acids. This chain's CDR3 is CASRGTSTSSYEQYF. The CDR3 DNA is TGTGCCAGCAGGGGGACTAGCACTAGCTCCTACGAGCAGTACTTC.

CDR3 DNA: TGTGCCAGCAGCCAATTGGTTACGAGGGTTGGCGGGGAGCTGTTTTTT. As protein: CASSQLVTRVGGELFF. The rearrangement joins TRBV14 to TRBJ2-2, with D perhaps matching TRBD2 (5 bases). The ends were cut back, 2 bases at V and 7 bases at J, with 17 bases in the middle. Germline V gene sequence: CDR1 SGHDN, CDR2 FVKESK. The CDR3 consists of 16 residues.

This chain links TRBV9 with TRBJ1-2; TRBD1 matches 7 bases. Germline assignment: CDR1 SGDLS and CDR2 YYNGEE. This CDR3 has 15 amino acids. V lost 4 bases, J lost 10 bases, and 16 bases stayed unmatched. This chain's CDR3 is CASSPQPTGSRAYTF. The DNA for the CDR3 is TGTGCCAGCAGCCCACAGCCGACAGGGTCGCGAGCCTACACCTTC.

V gene TRBV15 combines with J gene TRBJ1-2; the match to TRBD1 covers 10 bases. The junction had 6 bases not matched to a gene; V was cut back by 5 bases and J by 3 bases. Germline V gene lookup returns CDR1 LNHNV and CDR2 YYDKDF (reference sequence). The CDR3 runs 15 residues. The DNA of the CDR3 is TGTGCCACCAGCTGTTGGGACAGGGGCGACTATGGCTACACCTTC. Translating it yields CATSCWDRGDYGYTF.

The rearrangement links TRBV6-1 to TRBJ1-5, with D perhaps matching TRBD1 (6 bases). Germline lookup yields CDR1 MNHNS and CDR2 SASEGT. This CDR3 has 16 residues. V lost 4 bases and J lost 0, with 13 bases in between. Here the CDR3 DNA reads TGTGCCAGCAGTGCGAGACAGGAGTATAGCAATCAGCCCCAGCATTTT. It is translated as CASSARQEYSNQPQHF.

The genes are TRBV11-2 and TRBJ2-5; the D is unclear. V lost 3 bases and J 7 bases, leaving 6 bases between the germline ends. In germline, CDR1 is SGHAT, CDR2 FQNNGV. The CDR3 runs 11 residues. CDR3 nucleotides: TGTGCCAGCAGCTTGGGTGGGACCCAGTACTTC. Its translation is CASSLGGTQYF.

This clone has only a few counts. This chain uses TRBV10-2 with TRBJ1-1; 9 positions match TRBD1. Germline V gene sequence: CDR1 WSHSY, CDR2 SAAADI. The CDR3 covers 13 residues. V dropped 8 bases and J dropped 7; count of bases not matched to a gene: 8. The CDR3 loop is CASQGQGMNEAFF. CDR3 DNA: TGCGCCAGCCAAGGACAGGGGATGAATGAAGCTTTCTTT.

This sequence joins TRBV7-9 and TRBJ1-2, with D uncertain. Germline CDR1 is SEHNR and CDR2 is FQNEAQ (reference sequence). The CDR3 is 15 residues long. The V end lost 1 base, the J end lost 7 bases, and 16 bases lay between the germline ends. CDR3 sequence (DNA): TGTGCCAGCAGCTTAGACTTTGGGGAGTACGGTGGCTACACCTTC. It yields the protein CASSLDFGEYGGYTF.

V and J are TRBV9 and TRBJ1-5; D uncertain. The CDR3 has 15 amino acids. Germline CDR1 SGDLS, CDR2 YYNGEE. V lost 0 bases and J lost 0, with 7 bases in between. CDR3 amino acids: CASSVDPDSNQPQHF. In DNA form, the CDR3 reads TGTGCCAGCAGCGTAGACCCCGATAGCAATCAGCCCCAGCATTTT.

Concerning this clone itself: An end of the junction does not agree with germline; a read error may underlie this. The J gene is TRBJ1-1, the V gene TRBV5-8; possible D gene TRBD1, 5 bases. The CDR3 totals 11 residues. Germline assignment: CDR1 SGHTS and CDR2 YDEGEE. CDR3 amino acids: CASSLMGPHLF. The CDR3 bases are TGTGCCAGCAGCCTTATGGGGCCACATCTCTTT.

The chain uses TRBV27 and TRBJ2-7, with D perhaps matching TRBD1 or TRBD2 (5 bases each). Germline V gene lookup returns CDR1 MNHEY and CDR2 SMNVEV (reference sequence). There are 15 residues in the CDR3. Trimming left V 8 bases short and J 4 bases short, with 21 bases between. The CDR3 DNA is TGTGCCAGCCGTTCCGGGCAGGGAGTCAGGTACGAGCAGTACTTC. This codes for CASRSGQGVRYEQYF.

This chain joins TRBV13 and TRBJ2-5; weak D call: TRBD2 (5 bases). CDR1 is PRHDT, CDR2 FYEKMQ, per germline (reference sequence). The length of the CDR3 is 15 residues. Between the trimmed V and J ends, which lost 5 bases and 7 bases, there was a span of 20 bases. The chain's CDR3 is CASSPPPTEGATQYF. As DNA, the CDR3 is TGTGCCAGCAGCCCCCCCCCGACTGAGGGCGCGACCCAGTACTTC.

V is TRBV5-6 and J is TRBJ1-5, with 8 bases that match TRBD1. The CDR3 spans 13 residues. The ends lost 4 bases at V and 7 bases at J; junction bases unmatched: 4. Germline V gives CDR1 SGHDT, CDR2 YYEEEE. As DNA, the CDR3 is TGTGCCAGCAGCGTGGACAGGGCACAGCCCCAGCATTTT. It translates to CASSVDRAQPQHF.

This clone was detected a few times. The chain links TRBV7-9 to TRBJ1-1, with no clear D. From germline, CDR1 is SEHNR and CDR2 FQNEAQ (reference sequence). This CDR3 spans 13 amino acids. Trimming left V 1 base short and J 5 bases short, with 8 bases between. CDR3 amino acids: CASSLVDETEAFF. CDR3 sequence (DNA): TGTGCCAGCAGCTTAGTTGATGAGACTGAAGCTTTCTTT.

This chain joins TRBV12-5 and TRBJ2-3, with a tentative D call TRBD1 (5 bases). Trimming took 5 bases from V and 0 from J, leaving 12 bases between them. The CDR3 is 15 residues long. Germline V gives CDR1 LGHNT, CDR2 FRNRAP. CDR3 amino acids: CASGPWTHSTDTQYF. The CDR3 nucleotides read TGTGCTAGTGGTCCCTGGACACATAGCACAGATACGCAGTATTTT.

This clone has only a few counts. The rearrangement uses TRBV5-6 and TRBJ1-1; a weak D match, TRBD1 (5 bases). V was shortened by 7 bases and J by 3 bases, with 13 bases between the two germline ends. The length of the CDR3 is 13 residues. The V gene's germline CDR1 is SGHDT and CDR2 YYEEEE. Here the CDR3 reads CASSGVRDTEAFF. The DNA of the CDR3 is TGTGCCAGCTCGGGGGTGCGGGACACTGAAGCTTTCTTT. Complete variable domain (other parts from reference TRBV5-6 and TRBJ1-1): DAGVTQSPTHLIKTRGQQVTLRCSPKSGHDTVSWYQQALGQGPQFIFQYYEEEERQRGNFPDRFSGHQFPNYSSELNVNALLLGDSALYLCASSGVRDTEAFFGQGTRLTVV.

The DNA for the CDR3 is TGCGCCAGCAGTCCCGGGACTAACTATGGCTACACCTTC. Protein product: CASSPGTNYGYTF. The chain is built from TRBV10-2 and TRBJ1-2; no clear D. The CDR3 loop spans 13 amino acids. Germline V gene sequence: CDR1 WSHSY, CDR2 SAAADI. The V end lost 5 bases, the J end lost 0 bases, and 7 bases lay between the germline ends.

The chain carries TRBV4-2 and TRBJ1-5, with D tentatively TRBD1 (6 bases). Trimming cost V 3 bases and J 0 bases, with 12 bases left between them. This CDR3 region has 16 residues. Germline V lookup: CDR1 LGHNA, CDR2 YNFKEQ. The CDR3 sequence is CASSQGGQYSNQPQHF. CDR3 nucleotide sequence: TGTGCCAGCAGCCAGGGCGGACAGTATAGCAATCAGCCCCAGCATTTT.

This chain's CDR3 is CASSKQGSGNEQYF. DNA of the CDR3: TGTGCCAGCAGCAAACAGGGGTCGGGGAACGAGCAGTACTTC. The J gene is TRBJ2-7, the V gene TRBV2; 7 nucleotides agree with TRBD1. Germline V lookup: CDR1 SNHLY, CDR2 FYNNEI. This CDR3 region has 14 residues. V shed 6 bases, J shed 5 bases, and the junction held 10 bases outside the gene matches.

The chain carries TRBV2 and TRBJ1-5; 10 bases line up with TRBD1. The length of the CDR3 is 15 residues. V lost 5 bases and J lost 6; bases outside the gene matches: 7. CDR1 SNHLY and CDR2 FYNNEI come from the germline V gene. This CDR3 is CASSSGTGEFQPQHF. The CDR3 DNA reads TGTGCCAGCAGTTCCGGGACAGGGGAATTTCAGCCCCAGCATTTT.

In the case of this clone: The sample carries other DNA sequences with the same CDR3. The rearrangement uses TRBV14 and TRBJ1-1, with D possibly being TRBD1 (5 bases). The germline V gene has CDR1 SGHDN and CDR2 FVKESK. With 4 bases removed from V and 1 base from J, the gap between germline ends came to 7 bases. This CDR3 spans 13 amino acids. CDR3 in amino acids: CASSRGGNTEAFF. DNA of the CDR3: TGTGCCAGCAGCCGGGGGGGGAACACTGAAGCTTTCTTT.